These T cell receptor beta chains were read from a single sample in a study of blood T cell repertoires in COVID-19. TCRdb's copy holds only in-frame clones and misses some; the assay was immunoSEQ multiplex PCR. The sample consists of tens of thousands of clones, around 85% of them appearing once. Sequencing was performed on peripheral blood. All receptors derive from a woman older than 75 with acute or convalescent COVID-19. Each CDR3 is given with its conserved first and last residue. The D gene is left open where the match is weak. Size values are once, few and many counts, or a class for expanded clones, and some rows have none.

CDR3aa: CASSLAGTGNEKLFF; CDR3nt: TGTGCCAGCAGCTTAGCCGGGACAGGGAATGAAAAACTGTTTTTT; v_gene: TRBV7-9; abundance: .; d_gene: TRBD1; j_gene: TRBJ1-4
CDR3aa: CATSVGGSNQPQHF; CDR3nt: TGTGCCACCAGTGTCGGGGGAAGCAATCAGCCCCAGCATTTT; v_gene: TRBV24-1; abundance: .; d_gene: .; j_gene: TRBJ1-5
CDR3aa: CASSIRQASEKLFF; CDR3nt: TGTGCCAGTAGTATTCGACAGGCTAGCGAAAAACTGTTTTTT; v_gene: TRBV19; abundance: .; d_gene: .; j_gene: TRBJ1-4
CDR3aa: CASSFGGGSYEQYF; CDR3nt: TGTGCCAGCAGCTTCGGCGGGGGTTCCTACGAGCAGTACTTC; v_gene: TRBV7-8; abundance: .; d_gene: TRBD2; j_gene: TRBJ2-7
CDR3aa: CASSEAPGIGNTIYF; CDR3nt: TGTGCCAGCAGTGAAGCCCCAGGGATTGGAAACACCATATATTTT; v_gene: TRBV6-1; abundance: .; d_gene: .; j_gene: TRBJ1-3
CDR3aa: CAWSAPPLSGRPGEQYF; CDR3nt: TGTGCCTGGAGTGCGCCCCCACTGAGCGGGAGGCCGGGGGAGCAGTACTTC; v_gene: TRBV30; abundance: few; d_gene: TRBD2; j_gene: TRBJ2-7
CDR3aa: CAWRDAGGYYGYTF; CDR3nt: TGTGCCTGGAGGGATGCGGGGGGCTACTATGGCTACACCTTC; v_gene: TRBV30; abundance: few; d_gene: .; j_gene: TRBJ1-2
CDR3aa: CASSLSESGNTIYF; CDR3nt: TGTGCTAGCAGTCTCAGCGAGTCTGGAAACACCATATATTTT; v_gene: TRBV27; abundance: .; d_gene: .; j_gene: TRBJ1-3
CDR3aa: CASSPDSLGTEAFF; CDR3nt: TGTGCCAGCAGTCCCGACAGTTTAGGGACTGAAGCTTTCTTT; v_gene: TRBV6-6; abundance: .; d_gene: .; j_gene: TRBJ1-1
CDR3aa: CATSDPDTLDGYTF; CDR3nt: TGTGCCACCAGTGACCCTGACACCCTCGATGGCTACACCTTC; v_gene: TRBV24-1; abundance: .; d_gene: .; j_gene: TRBJ1-2
CDR3aa: CASSAQGGNYGYTF; CDR3nt: TGTGCCAGCAGCGCTCAGGGGGGAAACTATGGCTACACCTTC; v_gene: TRBV11-2; abundance: .; d_gene: TRBD1; j_gene: TRBJ1-2
CDR3aa: CASSIGKVSEPQHF; CDR3nt: TGTGCCAGTAGTATAGGGAAAGTTAGCGAGCCCCAGCATTTT; v_gene: TRBV19; abundance: once; d_gene: .; j_gene: TRBJ1-5
CDR3aa: CASSQGTGRSTDTQYF; CDR3nt: TGTGCCAGCAGCCAAGGGACCGGGAGGTCCACAGATACGCAGTATTTT; v_gene: TRBV3-1/TRBV3-2; abundance: .; d_gene: TRBD2; j_gene: TRBJ2-3
CDR3aa: CASRSKGQGKMYEQYF; CDR3nt: TGTGCCAGCAGATCTAAGGGACAGGGAAAAATGTACGAGCAGTACTTC; v_gene: TRBV27; abundance: .; d_gene: TRBD1; j_gene: TRBJ2-7
CDR3aa: CASSLGQGSWAEAFF; CDR3nt: TGTGCCAGCAGCTTGGGACAGGGTTCTTGGGCTGAAGCTTTCTTT; v_gene: TRBV5-5; abundance: .; d_gene: TRBD1; j_gene: TRBJ1-1
CDR3aa: CASLRTGGDYGYTF; CDR3nt: TGTGCCAGTCTTAGAACAGGGGGCGACTATGGCTACACCTTC; v_gene: TRBV5-6; abundance: .; d_gene: TRBD1; j_gene: TRBJ1-2
CDR3aa: CASSVSGQGHSYTF; CDR3nt: TGTGCCAGCAGCGTATCGGGACAGGGTCATAGCTACACCTTC; v_gene: TRBV5-4; abundance: few; d_gene: TRBD1; j_gene: TRBJ1-2
CDR3aa: CASSQGALLAGGPKTGELFF; CDR3nt: TGCGCCAGCAGCCAAGGCGCCCTACTAGCGGGAGGGCCTAAGACCGGGGAGCTGTTTTTT; v_gene: TRBV4-1; abundance: .; d_gene: TRBD2; j_gene: TRBJ2-2
CDR3aa: CATSRDSTSGYEQYF; CDR3nt: TGTGCCACCAGCAGAGATTCAACTAGCGGATACGAGCAGTACTTC; v_gene: TRBV15; abundance: .; d_gene: TRBD2; j_gene: TRBJ2-7
CDR3aa: CALRTGVTGDQPQHF; CDR3nt: TGTGCCCTCCGTACCGGGGTAACGGGGGATCAGCCCCAGCATTTT; v_gene: TRBV30; abundance: .; d_gene: .; j_gene: TRBJ1-5
CDR3aa: CASSTGDRGRNQPQHF; CDR3nt: TGTGCCAGCAGTACTGGGGACAGGGGTCGCAATCAGCCCCAGCATTTT; v_gene: TRBV6-2/TRBV6-3; abundance: few; d_gene: TRBD1; j_gene: TRBJ1-5
CDR3aa: CAWSAQGGRGYTF; CDR3nt: TGTGCCTGGAGTGCTCAGGGGGGTCGGGGCTACACCTTC; v_gene: TRBV30; abundance: .; d_gene: TRBD1; j_gene: TRBJ1-2
CDR3aa: CASSTTGEGVRSQHF; CDR3nt: TGTGCCAGTAGTACGACAGGGGAAGGGGTCCGGTCCCAGCATTTT; v_gene: TRBV19; abundance: .; d_gene: TRBD1; j_gene: TRBJ1-5
CDR3aa: CASRGTVNQPQHF; CDR3nt: TGTGCCAGCAGGGGGACAGTGAATCAGCCCCAGCATTTT; v_gene: TRBV12-3/TRBV12-4; abundance: .; d_gene: TRBD1; j_gene: TRBJ1-5
CDR3aa: CASSRGGPNQPQHF; CDR3nt: TGTGCCAGCTCCCGCGGAGGACCTAATCAGCCCCAGCATTTT; v_gene: TRBV18; abundance: once; d_gene: .; j_gene: TRBJ1-5
CDR3aa: CASSHGVGEKLFF; CDR3nt: TGTGCCAGCAGCCACGGGGTGGGAGAAAAACTGTTTTTT; v_gene: TRBV3-1/TRBV3-2; abundance: .; d_gene: .; j_gene: TRBJ1-4
CDR3aa: CASSAQAGGTYNEQFF; CDR3nt: TGTGCCAGCAGTGCACAGGCGGGGGGGACCTACAATGAGCAGTTCTTC; v_gene: TRBV7-2; abundance: .; d_gene: TRBD2; j_gene: TRBJ2-1
CDR3aa: CASSYSEGGSLTF; CDR3nt: TGTGCCAGCAGTTATTCGGAGGGGGGGAGTCTGACCTTC; v_gene: TRBV6-9; abundance: .; d_gene: .; j_gene: TRBJ1-2
CDR3aa: CAWSGSLASYSYNEQFF; CDR3nt: TGTGCCTGGAGTGGCTCGCTAGCGTCTTACTCCTACAATGAGCAGTTCTTC; v_gene: TRBV30; abundance: .; d_gene: .; j_gene: TRBJ2-1
CDR3aa: CASSSGGSYEQYF; CDR3nt: TGTGCCAGCAGTTCGGGGGGCTCCTACGAGCAGTACTTC; v_gene: TRBV6-6; abundance: .; d_gene: TRBD2; j_gene: TRBJ2-7
CDR3aa: CASSQGGQGTNYGYTF; CDR3nt: TGTGCCAGCAGCCAAGGAGGACAGGGAACTAACTATGGCTACACCTTC; v_gene: TRBV14; abundance: .; d_gene: TRBD1; j_gene: TRBJ1-2
CDR3aa: CASSPSAPGGGEKLFF; CDR3nt: TGTGCCAGCTCACCCTCGGCCCCAGGGGGCGGTGAAAAACTGTTTTTT; v_gene: TRBV18; abundance: .; d_gene: TRBD1; j_gene: TRBJ1-4
CDR3aa: CASSQGQGAINEQYF; CDR3nt: TGTGCCAGCTCACAAGGACAGGGGGCTATTAACGAGCAGTACTTC; v_gene: TRBV18; abundance: once; d_gene: TRBD1; j_gene: TRBJ2-7
CDR3aa: CASRPGLPREQYF; CDR3nt: TGTGCCAGCAGGCCGGGACTCCCCCGGGAGCAGTACTTC; v_gene: TRBV2; abundance: .; d_gene: .; j_gene: TRBJ2-7
CDR3aa: CATSRVPASVGNTIYF; CDR3nt: TGTGCCACCAGCAGAGTCCCTGCCAGCGTCGGGAACACCATATATTTT; v_gene: TRBV15; abundance: .; d_gene: .; j_gene: TRBJ1-3
CDR3aa: CASNAGMNTEAFF; CDR3nt: TGTGCCAGCAATGCAGGGATGAACACTGAAGCTTTCTTT; v_gene: TRBV3-1/TRBV3-2; abundance: .; d_gene: .; j_gene: TRBJ1-1
CDR3aa: CASSKDTHEAFF; CDR3nt: TGTGCCAGCAGCAAGGACACCCATGAAGCTTTCTTT; v_gene: TRBV9; abundance: .; d_gene: .; j_gene: TRBJ1-1